Listed here are 16 T cell receptor beta chains from one sample, sequenced in a study of blood T cell repertoires in COVID-19. Method: immunoSEQ multiplex PCR; TCRdb's copy keeps in-frame clones and lacks some. The sample lists more than 200,000 clones; over 80% were seen once. Material: peripheral blood. The receptors here all came from a woman in her sixties or seventies with active or convalescent COVID-19.

This clone was counted only a few times. This rearrangement joins TRBV6-6 to TRBJ1-5; D possibly corresponds to TRBD1 (6 bases). The CDR3 length is 15 residues. V was cut by 2 bases and J by 8 bases, with 16 bases left in between. From germline, CDR1 is MNHNY and CDR2 SVGAGI (reference sequence). In DNA, the CDR3 is TGTGCCAGCAGTTACCCAGGGGCAGAGGGAAAGCCCCAGCATTTT. As protein: CASSYPGAEGKPQHF.

This chain links TRBV11-2 with TRBJ1-6; D is possibly TRBD1 (5 bases). The CDR3 is made up of 14 amino acids. CDR1 is SGHAT and CDR2 is FQNNGV in the germline V gene. V dropped 8 bases and J dropped 8 bases, with 16 bases sitting between them. CDR3 amino acids: CASSSGTEDSPLHF. DNA of the CDR3: TGTGCCAGCTCCTCCGGGACTGAGGATTCACCCCTCCACTTT.

This clone was found once. The J gene is TRBJ2-5, the V gene TRBV24-1, with D possibly being TRBD2 (5 bases). CDR1 KGHDR and CDR2 SFDVKD come from the germline V gene. The CDR3 totals 14 residues. The V end was cut by 4 bases, the J end by 5 bases, with 13 bases between. The CDR3 here is CATSEGNLAETQYF. CDR3 nucleotide sequence: TGTGCCACCAGTGAGGGGAATTTAGCGGAGACCCAGTACTTC.

The chain joins TRBV21-1 to TRBJ1-1; TRBD1 is taken as the D call from the table, unchecked against the DNA. TRBV21-1 is given as a pseudogene. This CDR3 has 16 residues. CDR3 in DNA: TGTGCCAGCAGCAAAACGGATCCAGGGTGGCGAACTGAAGCTTTCTTT. Protein product: CASSKTDPGWRTEAFF.

This clone appeared once. The chain has TRBV7-6 and TRBJ2-7; TRBD2 aligns across 9 bases. V lost 4 bases, J lost 3 bases, and 4 bases stayed unmatched. The CDR3 is 14 residues long. Germline V CDR1 and CDR2: SGHVS, FNYEAQ. The CDR3 spells CASSSGTSIYEQYF. The DNA of the CDR3 is TGTGCCAGCAGCTCCGGGACTAGCATCTACGAGCAGTACTTC.

This clone occurred once. The V and J genes are TRBV6-5 and TRBJ1-1; D call uncertain. The ends were cut back, 8 bases at V and 4 bases at J, with 20 bases in the middle. CDR3 length equals 15 residues. Germline V gives CDR1 MNHEY, CDR2 SVGAGI. The CDR3 DNA reads as TGTGCCAGCGTTTGGAGCAGGTTCGGAGGCACTGAAGCTTTCTTT. As protein: CASVWSRFGGTEAFF.

V gene TRBV28 combines with J gene TRBJ1-1; TRBD1 is a possible D gene (5 bases). Germline CDR1 is MDHEN and CDR2 is SYDVKM. The CDR3 sequence is 12 residues long. The V end lost 6 bases, the J end lost 6 bases, and 11 bases lay between the germline ends. The CDR3, as DNA: TGTGCCAGCAGGGGAGGGACGGCTGAAGCTTTCTTT. This sequence encodes CASRGGTAEAFF.

The V call is TRBV7-9, the J call TRBJ1-4; the D is unclear. Trimming removed 1 base at V and 6 bases at J, with 12 bases between. The germline V gene has CDR1 SEHNR and CDR2 FQNEAQ (reference sequence). CDR3 length equals 15 residues. In DNA form, the CDR3 reads TGTGCCAGCAGCTTAGGGCCTCAGGTTTATGAAAAACTGTTTTTT. This translates into CASSLGPQVYEKLFF.

The V and J genes are TRBV7-2 and TRBJ2-1; no reliable D call. From germline, CDR1 is SGHTA and CDR2 FQGNSA. Trimming left V 4 bases short and J 4 bases short, with 8 bases between. The CDR3 spans 13 residues. CDR3 coding DNA: TGTGCCAGCAGCTCCACTTCATACAATGAGCAGTTCTTC. It specifies CASSSTSYNEQFF.

V is TRBV4-1 and J is TRBJ2-5, with D maybe TRBD2 (6 bases). The germline V and J ends were trimmed by 1 base and 4 bases, with 13 bases remaining between them. The length of the CDR3 is 15 residues. The germline V gene has CDR1 MGHRA and CDR2 YSYEKL. DNA of the CDR3: TGCGCCAGCAGCCAAGTAGGGACCGGGGGAGAGACCCAGTACTTC. This translates into CASSQVGTGGETQYF.

This clone was seen only once. The rearrangement links TRBV29-1 to TRBJ1-2, with TRBD1 as a possible D gene (6 bases). The CDR3 loop spans 14 amino acids. Germline CDR1 reads SQVTM; CDR2 reads ANQGSEA. Trimming stripped 4 bases from V and 4 bases from J, with 16 bases between. The CDR3 is CSVAQGTKGYGYTF. The CDR3 DNA reads TGCAGCGTTGCCCAGGGGACAAAGGGCTATGGCTACACCTTC.

CDR3 nucleotide sequence: TGTGCCAGCTCACCAGAGTTCCCGACCCAGTACTTC. As protein: CASSPEFPTQYF. The gene calls are TRBV18 and TRBJ2-5; D is unresolved. The CDR3 totals 12 residues. V lost 2 bases and J lost 7, with 8 bases in between. CDR1 KGHSH and CDR2 LQKENI come from the germline V gene.

This clone was detected only once. The rearrangement joins TRBV5-1 to TRBJ1-2, with D possibly being TRBD1 (5 bases). Trimming left V 0 bases short and J 6 bases short, with 18 bases between. The germline CDR1 and CDR2 sequences are SGHRS and YFSETQ. The length of the CDR3 is 16 residues. CDR3 sequence (DNA): TGCGCCAGCAGCTTGGGTTTTTCCAGGGAGGACGATGGCTACACCTTC. Protein sequence: CASSLGFSREDDGYTF.

This clone was counted a single time. The rearrangement joins TRBV5-1 to TRBJ2-1; 10 bases fit TRBD2. V was clipped by 0 bases and J by 4 bases; unmatched bases: 10. This CDR3 region has 18 residues. The germline V gene encodes CDR1 SGHRS and CDR2 YFSETQ. CDR3 DNA: TGCGCCAGCAGCTTGGGGCTCCTGAGCGGGGGGGCGTACAATGAGCAGTTCTTC. Translated, it gives CASSLGLLSGGAYNEQFF.

DNA of the CDR3: TGTGCCAGCAACCCCGGGGTAACTGGAAACACCATATATTTT. Residues: CASNPGVTGNTIYF. The J gene is TRBJ1-3, the V gene TRBV28; D remains ambiguous. Trimming shortened V by 7 bases and J by 2 bases, and 12 bases separated the two germline ends. The CDR3 runs 14 residues. CDR1 MDHEN and CDR2 SYDVKM come from the germline V gene. Supplemented by reference TRBV28 and TRBJ1-3, the full variable domain reads DVKVTQSSRYLVKRTGEKVFLECVQDMDHENMFWYRQDPGLGLRLIYFSYDVKMKEKGDIPEGYSVSREKKERFSLILESASTNQTSMYLCASNPGVTGNTIYFGEGSWLTVV.

J is TRBJ2-7 and V is TRBV11-2; 8 positions agree with TRBD2. The CDR3 runs 15 residues. Per the germline V gene, CDR1 is SGHAT and CDR2 is FQNNGV. Germline trimming cut 5 bases from V and 6 bases from J; bases unmatched to any gene: 12. The chain's CDR3 is CASSQSGREGREQYF. CDR3 nucleotides: TGTGCCAGCAGCCAAAGCGGACGGGAGGGCCGCGAGCAGTACTTC.